One and the same sample provided the 20 T cell receptor beta chains below, sequenced in a study of beta chain features in type 1 diabetes. Expressed TCRB transcripts were sequenced, since all the RNA that had been isolated was reverse transcribed. Generated by immunoSEQ multiplex PCR, the TCRdb table keeps only in-frame clones and is missing some. This table has just over 450,000 clones, approximately 31% appearing once. The sample comprised naive CD4+ T cells from blood. The receptors stem from a man aged 18 to 29 in good health.

In its sample, this clone was seen a few times. The chain combines TRBV15 with TRBJ2-5, with D maybe TRBD2 (5 bases). Trimming left V 0 bases short and J 3 bases short, with 8 bases between. The germline V gene encodes CDR1 LNHNV and CDR2 YYDKDF (reference sequence). CDR3 length: 14 residues. CDR3 residues: CATSRDPREETQYF. Here the CDR3 DNA reads TGTGCCACCAGCAGAGATCCGAGGGAAGAGACCCAGTACTTC.

V is TRBV9 and J is TRBJ2-1; 11 positions match TRBD2. The length of the CDR3 is 15 residues. With 0 bases clipped from V and 6 bases from J, the junction kept 2 bases outside the gene matches. The germline V gene has CDR1 SGDLS and CDR2 YYNGEE. The CDR3 here is CASSVVAGGFNEQFF. The CDR3 region has the DNA TGTGCCAGCAGCGTAGTAGCGGGAGGGTTCAATGAGCAGTTCTTC.

This clone occurred once. The chain recombines TRBV6-5 with TRBJ1-1; the D gene is possibly TRBD1 (6 bases). The CDR3 runs to 12 residues. The ends were cut back, 6 bases at V and 6 bases at J, with 11 bases in the middle. Germline V gene data show CDR1 as MNHEY and CDR2 as SVGAGI. The CDR3 is CASRSDRPEAFF. The CDR3 DNA reads as TGTGCCAGCAGATCCGACAGGCCTGAAGCTTTCTTT.

This chain joins TRBV18 and TRBJ2-7, with TRBD2 matching 7 bases. CDR1 and CDR2 (germline): KGHSH, LQKENI. V dropped 2 bases and J dropped 0; count of bases not matched to a gene: 4. This CDR3 is 15 amino acids long. CDR3 sequence (DNA): TGTGCCAGCTCACCATCGGGCGGGAGCTCCTACGAGCAGTACTTC. Protein product: CASSPSGGSSYEQYF.

V gene TRBV30 combines with J gene TRBJ2-7; D might be TRBD1 (5 bases). The germline V and J ends were trimmed by 0 bases and 0 bases, with 12 bases remaining between them. The CDR3 contains 15 residues. Germline CDR1 GTSNPN, CDR2 SVGIG (reference sequence). Here the CDR3 reads CAWSVGQGDSYEQYF. The CDR3 DNA reads TGTGCCTGGAGTGTAGGGCAGGGCGACTCCTACGAGCAGTACTTC. Full variable domain (rest looked up from reference TRBV30 and TRBJ2-7): SQTIHQWPATLVQPVGSPLSLECTVEGTSNPNLYWYRQAAGRGLQLLFYSVGIGQISSEVPQNLSASRPQDRQFILSSKKLLLSDSGFYLCAWSVGQGDSYEQYFGPGTRLTVT.

This clone appeared a few times. The chain couples TRBV7-2 to TRBJ2-5; perhaps TRBD2 as D (5 bases). The germline V and J ends were trimmed by 3 bases and 5 bases, with 16 bases remaining between them. Germline-derived CDR1 and CDR2 are SGHTA and FQGNSA. This CDR3 region has 15 residues. The CDR3: CASSFSDSSWETQYF. CDR3 coding DNA: TGTGCCAGCAGCTTCTCCGACTCTAGCTGGGAGACCCAGTACTTC. The full variable domain, in which reference TRBV7-2 and TRBJ2-5 provide the parts outside the CDR3, is GAGVSQSPSNKVTEKGKDVELRCDPISGHTALYWYRQSLGQGLEFLIYFQGNSAPDKSGLPSDRFSAERTGGSVSTLTIQRTQQEDSAVYLCASSFSDSSWETQYFGPGTRLLVL.

The chain links TRBV14 to TRBJ2-5; D unresolved. The V and J ends lost 0 bases and 5 bases respectively, with 10 bases between them. CDR1 and CDR2 (germline): SGHDN, FVKESK. The CDR3 sequence is 14 residues long. CDR3 sequence: CASSQDLGLETQYF. The CDR3 nucleotides read TGTGCCAGCAGCCAAGATCTAGGCCTGGAGACCCAGTACTTC.

The rearrangement uses TRBV5-4 and TRBJ2-7, with D maybe TRBD2 (6 bases). Germline CDR1 is SGHNT and CDR2 is YYREEE (reference sequence). The CDR3 covers 13 residues. Trimming removed 3 bases from V and 4 bases from J, with 11 bases in between. This CDR3 is CASSSSGGYEQYF. DNA of the CDR3: TGTGCCAGCAGCTCCAGCGGAGGGTACGAGCAGTACTTC.

This chain connects TRBV7-9 to TRBJ1-2; TRBD1 might be the D (5 bases). The CDR3 has 14 residues. Deletions cut 1 base from V and 4 bases from J, with 10 bases between. The V gene's germline CDR1 is SEHNR and CDR2 FQNEAQ (reference sequence). CDR3: CASSLVQGGYGYTF. CDR3 coding DNA: TGTGCCAGCAGCTTAGTTCAGGGCGGCTATGGCTACACCTTC.

This clone was seen only a few times. As DNA, the CDR3 is TGTGCCAGCAGCTTAGTCTCCCGGACCCTGGATACGCAGTATTTT. Amino acid sequence: CASSLVSRTLDTQYF. The rearrangement joins TRBV7-2 to TRBJ2-3, with D hard to call. In germline, CDR1 is SGHTA, CDR2 FQGNSA. The V gene lost 1 base and the J gene lost 6 bases, with 14 bases spanning the gap. The length of the CDR3 is 15 residues.

This chain connects TRBV4-1 to TRBJ1-4; 10 positions match TRBD1. The germline V gene has CDR1 MGHRA and CDR2 YSYEKL. The CDR3 totals 15 residues. With 2 bases clipped from V and 8 bases from J, the junction kept 5 bases outside the gene matches. In DNA form, the CDR3 reads TGCGCCAGCAGCCAACCCGGGACAGGGGACGAAAAACTGTTTTTT. Translation: CASSQPGTGDEKLFF.

The chain employs TRBV7-2 and TRBJ2-7; a possible D gene is TRBD2 (5 bases). Germline CDR1 SGHTA, CDR2 FQGNSA. The CDR3 runs to 17 residues. The V end lost 5 bases, the J end lost 5 bases, and 25 bases lay between the germline ends. CDR3 loop: CASSTSFGRRRPNEQYF. The DNA of the CDR3 is TGTGCCAGCAGCACCTCTTTTGGACGGAGGCGGCCCAACGAGCAGTACTTC.

The CDR3 sequence is CASSSEGNTDTQYF. The CDR3 nucleotides read TGTGCCAGCAGCTCAGAGGGGAACACAGATACGCAGTATTTT. The chain is built from TRBV7-9 and TRBJ2-3, with D perhaps being TRBD1 or TRBD2 (5 bases each). The germline CDR1 and CDR2 sequences are SEHNR and FQNEAQ (reference sequence). With 4 bases removed from V and 2 bases from J, the gap between germline ends came to 10 bases. The CDR3 has 14 amino acids.

The chain has TRBV28 and TRBJ1-2, with 8 bases aligning to TRBD1. Germline CDR1 and CDR2: MDHEN and SYDVKM. This CDR3 has 18 amino acids. V dropped 5 bases and J dropped 7; count of bases not matched to a gene: 21. The CDR3 sequence is CASSPTGQGAKVLGGYTF. The CDR3 nucleotides are TGTGCCAGCAGTCCAACCGGCCAGGGGGCGAAGGTTCTGGGTGGCTACACCTTC.

The gene calls are TRBV4-1 and TRBJ2-1, with D unclear. This CDR3 is 13 amino acids long. Trimming pared 3 bases from V and 7 bases from J, leaving 10 bases between. The germline V gene has CDR1 MGHRA and CDR2 YSYEKL. CDR3 nucleotide sequence: TGCGCCAGCAGCCAGCAGGCGGTTAATGAGCAGTTCTTC. Translating it yields CASSQQAVNEQFF.

The V gene is TRBV9, the J gene TRBJ2-7; 16 bases map to TRBD2. Trimming took 0 bases from V and 6 from J; bases not matched to a gene: 15. CDR3 length: 20 residues. In germline, CDR1 is SGDLS, CDR2 YYNGEE. The CDR3 protein is CASSVDLGTSGRARVSEQYF. The CDR3, as DNA: TGTGCCAGCAGCGTAGATCTTGGGACTAGCGGGAGGGCCAGGGTCTCCGAGCAGTACTTC.

The rearrangement joins TRBV18 to TRBJ2-4; no firm D call. The CDR3 consists of 13 residues. Germline values: CDR1 KGHSH, CDR2 LQKENI. Trimming shortened V by 3 bases and J by 8 bases, and 11 bases separated the two germline ends. The CDR3 coding sequence is TGTGCCAGCTCACCTCTGAGTTGGGACATTCAGTACTTC. Encoded protein: CASSPLSWDIQYF.

This chain joins TRBV7-2 and TRBJ2-3; D call uncertain. Deletions cut 8 bases from V and 6 bases from J, with 6 bases between. In germline, CDR1 is SGHTA, CDR2 FQGNSA. CDR3 length equals 10 residues. The CDR3 spells CASVKDTQYF. The DNA for the CDR3 is TGTGCCAGCGTTAAGGATACGCAGTATTTT.

The chain recombines TRBV5-4 with TRBJ2-1; 7 positions match TRBD1. CDR3 length: 15 amino acids. V lost 0 bases to trimming and J lost 3 bases; unmatched junction nucleotides: 3. In germline, CDR1 is SGHNT, CDR2 YYREEE (reference sequence). The CDR3 is CASSLGDSSYNEQFF. The CDR3, as DNA: TGTGCCAGCAGCTTGGGGGACAGCAGCTACAATGAGCAGTTCTTC.

The chain is built from TRBV30 and TRBJ1-2; D is uncertain. The V and J ends lost 6 bases and 8 bases respectively, with 7 bases between them. This CDR3 spans 9 amino acids. Germline CDR1 GTSNPN, CDR2 SVGIG (reference sequence). CDR3: CACLGGYTF. Here the CDR3 DNA reads TGTGCCTGTCTGGGGGGCTACACCTTC. The entire variable domain, with the rest obtained from reference TRBV30 and TRBJ1-2, is as follows: SQTIHQWPATLVQPVGSPLSLECTVEGTSNPNLYWYRQAAGRGLQLLFYSVGIGQISSEVPQNLSASRPQDRQFILSSKKLLLSDSGFYLCACLGGYTFGSGTRLTVV.